This T cell receptor (beta chain) was captured by sequencing in a study of T cells in women clearing cervical HPV infection. With regard to this clone: Its target is not known. Read coverage stops 3 residues before the CDR3 terminus; the germline J gene supplies the remainder.

Overall study findings and caveats: Controls had more TRBV6-7 (approximately 0.15%) than cases (roughly 0.11%).

Assay used: immunoSEQ multiplex PCR; TCRdb lists only in-frame clones, some missing. Its clone listing holds roughly 35,000 clones. This CDR3 is 15 amino acids long. CDR1 is DFQATT, CDR2 SNEGSKA, per germline (reference sequence). V dropped 0 bases and J dropped 3 bases, with 12 bases sitting between them. All participants had a single incident cervical HPV16 infection, and prevalent HPV16 infections were excluded. The sequence derives from a woman aged 18 to 75 with a cervical HPV16 infection that either progressed to CIN3+ or cleared (not recorded which). Sequences were obtained from blood buffy coat. This sequence joins TRBV20-1 and TRBJ1-5, with D tentatively TRBD1 (5 bases). CDR3 DNA, as far as it was read: TGCAGTGCTAGAGATGCGGGGCCCAACAATCAGCCC. This codes for CSARDAGPNNQP. The CDR3, in full, reads CSARDAGPNNQPQHF.